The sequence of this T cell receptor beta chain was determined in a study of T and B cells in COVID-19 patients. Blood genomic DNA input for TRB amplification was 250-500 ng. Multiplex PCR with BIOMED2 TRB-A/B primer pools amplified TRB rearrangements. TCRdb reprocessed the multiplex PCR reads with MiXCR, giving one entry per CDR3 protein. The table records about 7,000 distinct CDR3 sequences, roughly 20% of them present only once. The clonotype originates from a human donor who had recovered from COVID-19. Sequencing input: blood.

This chain's CDR3 is CASSDPGQANTGELFF. The CDR3 bases are TGTGCCAGCAGTGACCCGGGACAAGCGAACACCGGGGAGCTGTTTTTT. This chain links TRBV6-6 with TRBJ2-2, with D possibly being TRBD1 (6 bases). Germline V gene lookup returns CDR1 MNHNY and CDR2 SVGAGI (reference sequence). The CDR3 contains 16 residues. V was shortened by 5 bases and J by 0 bases, with 13 bases between the two germline ends.